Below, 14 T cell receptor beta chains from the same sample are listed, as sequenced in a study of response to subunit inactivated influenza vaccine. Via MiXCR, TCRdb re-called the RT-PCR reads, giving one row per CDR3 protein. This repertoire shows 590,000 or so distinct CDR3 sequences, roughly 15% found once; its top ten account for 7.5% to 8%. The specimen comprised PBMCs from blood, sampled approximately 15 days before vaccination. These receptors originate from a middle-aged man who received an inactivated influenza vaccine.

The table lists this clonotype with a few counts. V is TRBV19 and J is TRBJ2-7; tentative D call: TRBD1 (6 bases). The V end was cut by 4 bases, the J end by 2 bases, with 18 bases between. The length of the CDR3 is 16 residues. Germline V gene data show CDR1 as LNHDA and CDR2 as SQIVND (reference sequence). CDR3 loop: CASSTGGTGTTYEQYF. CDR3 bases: TGTGCCAGTAGTACGGGTGGAACAGGGACGACCTACGAGCAGTACTTC.

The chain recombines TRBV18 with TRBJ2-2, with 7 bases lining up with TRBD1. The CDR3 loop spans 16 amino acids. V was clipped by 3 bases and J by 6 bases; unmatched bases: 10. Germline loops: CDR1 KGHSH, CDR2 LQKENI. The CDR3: CASSPFPDRAAGELFF. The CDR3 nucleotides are TGTGCCAGCTCACCTTTCCCCGACAGGGCCGCCGGGGAGCTGTTTTTT.

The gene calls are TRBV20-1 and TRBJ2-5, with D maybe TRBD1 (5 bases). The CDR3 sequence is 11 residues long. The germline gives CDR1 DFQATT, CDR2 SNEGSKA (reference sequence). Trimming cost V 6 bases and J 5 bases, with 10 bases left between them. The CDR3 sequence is CSALRAETQYF. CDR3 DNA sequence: TGCAGTGCCCTCAGGGCCGAGACCCAGTACTTC.

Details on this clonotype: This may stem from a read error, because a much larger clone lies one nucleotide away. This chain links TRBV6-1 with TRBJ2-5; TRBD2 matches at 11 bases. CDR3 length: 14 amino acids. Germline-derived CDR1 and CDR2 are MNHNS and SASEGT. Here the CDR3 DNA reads TGTGCCAGCAGGACTAGCGGGGTCCCAGAGAGCCAGTACTTC. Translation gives CASRTSGVPESQYF.

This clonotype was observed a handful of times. CDR3 DNA: TGTGCCAGCAGCGGAGTGATCGGGACACAGAACAATGAGCAGTTCTTC. Amino acids: CASSGVIGTQNNEQFF. The V and J genes are TRBV28 and TRBJ2-1; tentatively, D is TRBD1 (6 bases). Trimming cost V 6 bases and J 5 bases, with 20 bases left between them. CDR1 is MDHEN, CDR2 SYDVKM, per germline. This CDR3 comprises 16 residues. Full variable domain (rest looked up from reference TRBV28 and TRBJ2-1): DVKVTQSSRYLVKRTGEKVFLECVQDMDHENMFWYRQDPGLGLRLIYFSYDVKMKEKGDIPEGYSVSREKKERFSLILESASTNQTSMYLCASSGVIGTQNNEQFFGPGTRLTVL.

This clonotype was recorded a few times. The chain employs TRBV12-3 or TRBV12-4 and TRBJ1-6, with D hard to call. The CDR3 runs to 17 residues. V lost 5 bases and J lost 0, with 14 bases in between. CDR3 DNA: TGTGCCAGCAGTGCCGCGGGGTCGAGCTCCTATAATTCACCCCTCCACTTT. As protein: CASSAAGSSSYNSPLHF.

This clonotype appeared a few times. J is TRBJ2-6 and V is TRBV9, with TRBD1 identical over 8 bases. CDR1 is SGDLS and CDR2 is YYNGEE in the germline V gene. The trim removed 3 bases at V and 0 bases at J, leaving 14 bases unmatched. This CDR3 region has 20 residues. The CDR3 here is CASSAAHRTGFYSGANVLTF. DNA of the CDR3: TGTGCCAGCAGCGCGGCCCACCGGACAGGGTTTTACTCTGGGGCCAACGTCCTGACTTTC.

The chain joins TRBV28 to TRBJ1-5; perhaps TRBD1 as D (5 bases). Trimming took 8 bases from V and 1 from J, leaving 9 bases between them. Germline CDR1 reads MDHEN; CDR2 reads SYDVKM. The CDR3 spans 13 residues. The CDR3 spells CASHKGSNQPQHF. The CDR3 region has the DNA TGTGCCAGCCACAAGGGGAGCAATCAGCCCCAGCATTTT.

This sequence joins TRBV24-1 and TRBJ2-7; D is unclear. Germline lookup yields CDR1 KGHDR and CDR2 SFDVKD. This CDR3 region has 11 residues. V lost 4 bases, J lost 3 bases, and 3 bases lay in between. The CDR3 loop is CATSENYEQYF. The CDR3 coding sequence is TGTGCCACCAGTGAGAACTACGAGCAGTACTTC.

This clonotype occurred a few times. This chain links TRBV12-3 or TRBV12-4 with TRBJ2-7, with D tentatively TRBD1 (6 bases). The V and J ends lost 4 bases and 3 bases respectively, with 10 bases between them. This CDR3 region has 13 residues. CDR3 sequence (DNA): TGTGCCAGCAGTTCGGGACACGGCTACGAGCAGTACTTC. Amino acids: CASSSGHGYEQYF.

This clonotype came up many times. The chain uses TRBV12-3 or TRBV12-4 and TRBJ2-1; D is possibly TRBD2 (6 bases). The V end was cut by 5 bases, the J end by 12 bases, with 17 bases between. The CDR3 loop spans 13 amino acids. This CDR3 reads CASSPYRSGLQFF. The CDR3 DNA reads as TGTGCCAGCAGTCCGTACAGGTCGGGACTGCAGTTCTTC.

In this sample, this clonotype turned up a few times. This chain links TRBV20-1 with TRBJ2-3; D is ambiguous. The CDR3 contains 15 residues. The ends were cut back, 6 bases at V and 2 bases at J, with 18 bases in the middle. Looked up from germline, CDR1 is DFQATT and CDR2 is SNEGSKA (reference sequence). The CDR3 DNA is TGCAGTGCGAGTGCTGGGGAAAAGGTCACAGATACGCAGTATTTT. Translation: CSASAGEKVTDTQYF.

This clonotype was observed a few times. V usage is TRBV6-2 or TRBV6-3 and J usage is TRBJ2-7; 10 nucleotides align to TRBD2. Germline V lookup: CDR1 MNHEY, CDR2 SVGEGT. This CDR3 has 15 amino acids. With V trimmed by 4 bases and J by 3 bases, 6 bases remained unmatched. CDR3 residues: CASSLLAGANYEQYF. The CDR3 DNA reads TGTGCCAGCAGTTTGCTAGCGGGGGCCAACTACGAGCAGTACTTC.

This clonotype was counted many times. CDR3 sequence reads: CASSFSTGKPQHF. The CDR3 DNA sequence: TGTGCCAGCAGCTTCTCTACGGGAAAGCCCCAGCATTTT. V is TRBV7-2 and J is TRBJ1-5; the D is unclear. CDR1 and CDR2 from the germline V gene are SGHTA and FQGNSA. The V and J ends lost 3 bases and 8 bases respectively, with 11 bases between them. This CDR3 is 13 amino acids long.